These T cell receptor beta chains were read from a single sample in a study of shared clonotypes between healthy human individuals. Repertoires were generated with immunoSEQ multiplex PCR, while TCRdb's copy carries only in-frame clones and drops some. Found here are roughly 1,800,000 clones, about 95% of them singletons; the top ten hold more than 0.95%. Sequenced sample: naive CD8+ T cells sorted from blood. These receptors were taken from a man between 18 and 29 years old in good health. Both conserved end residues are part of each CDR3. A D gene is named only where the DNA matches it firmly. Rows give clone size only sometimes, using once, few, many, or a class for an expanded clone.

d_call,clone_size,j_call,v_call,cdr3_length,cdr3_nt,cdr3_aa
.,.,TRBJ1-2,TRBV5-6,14,TGTGCCAGCAGCTTGGGGGACTCCACCTATGGCTACACCTTC,CASSLGDSTYGYTF
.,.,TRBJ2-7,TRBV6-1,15,TGTGCCAGCAGTGAACTTTTCGGCTTTGTCTACGAGCAGTACTTC,CASSELFGFVYEQYF
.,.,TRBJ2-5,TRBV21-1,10,TGTGCCAGCAGGCGGGGGACCCAGTACTTC,CASRRGTQYF
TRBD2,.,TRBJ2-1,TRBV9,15,TGTGCCAGCAGCGATGTAGCTAGCGGCCACAATGAGCAGTTCTTC,CASSDVASGHNEQFF
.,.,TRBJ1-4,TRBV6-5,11,TGTGCCAGCAGCCGAGGGGAAAAACTGTTTTTT,CASSRGEKLFF
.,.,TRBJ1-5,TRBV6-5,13,TGTGCCAGCAGTTACTCGCCCAGACAGCCCCAGCATTTT,CASSYSPRQPQHF
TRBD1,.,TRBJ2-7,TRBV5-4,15,TGTGCCAGCAGCTTGGAAGGGACAGGGGGCCACGAGCAGTACTTC,CASSLEGTGGHEQYF
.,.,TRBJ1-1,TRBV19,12,TGTGCCACCGCGGAGAGGGGGACTGAAGCTTTCTTT,CATAERGTEAFF
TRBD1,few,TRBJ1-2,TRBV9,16,TGTGCCAGCAGCGATGGCTTGACAGGGTTTTATTATGGCTACACCTTC,CASSDGLTGFYYGYTF
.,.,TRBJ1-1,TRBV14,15,TGTGCCAGCAGCCCTCGTCACAGGACAAACACTGAAGCTTTCTTT,CASSPRHRTNTEAFF
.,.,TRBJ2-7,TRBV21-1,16,TGTGCCAGCAGCTTAATTTGGGACAGTATTAACTACGAGCAGTACTTC,CASSLIWDSINYEQYF
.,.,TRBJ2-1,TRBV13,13,TGTGCCAGCAGCCCAATGGGGGACAATGAGCAGTTCTTC,CASSPMGDNEQFF
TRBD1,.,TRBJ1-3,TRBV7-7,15,TGTGCTAGCAGCTTGGACAGGAGCTCTGGAAACACCATATATTTT,CASSLDRSSGNTIYF
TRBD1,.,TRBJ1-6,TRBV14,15,TGTGCCAGCAGCCAGGAACAGGGGATGGATTCACCCCTCCACTTT,CASSQEQGMDSPLHF
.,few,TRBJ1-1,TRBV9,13,TGTGCCAGCAGCGTAGAAGAGAACACTGAAGCTTTCTTT,CASSVEENTEAFF
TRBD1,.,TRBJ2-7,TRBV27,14,TGTGCCAGCGCCGCCCGGACAGGGGGTTGGGAGCAGTACTTC,CASAARTGGWEQYF